The T cell receptor beta chain under discussion was sequenced for a study of cytomegalovirus exposure and HLA in healthy donors (dated by TCRdb to between 2016 and 2019). A note on the overall study: In an earlier analysis of about 560 of the donors, approximately 260 Gb of sequence data and 100 million or so unique TCR beta sequences from roughly 180 million T cells were reported. Roughly 290 gigabases of sequencing data and 70 million to 95 million unique TCR sequences made up an early release that covered over 550 HLA-typed donors. Among the roughly 400 genotyped donors, approximately 76% belonged to the genetic ancestry cluster associated with self-reported Caucasian donors. The study was designed to test whether signatures of past pathogen exposure could be identified by cataloging public T cell receptors. Using immunosequencing, the study profiled T cell repertoires from roughly 650 subjects and related those repertoires to cytomegalovirus serostatus. In addition to the first cohort of 650 to 800 subjects, a separate validation cohort of 120 different subjects was used. High-throughput TCR immunosequencing, statistical association of individual TCRs with disease status, and machine learning were combined to predict cytomegalovirus infection status. A later analysis re-analyzed previously published TCR beta repertoires from several hundred donors and added high-resolution HLA genotyping to study TCR occurrence patterns. Rather than drawing on any new phenotypic data, the later analysis identified candidate immune exposures from TCR beta sequences and the way those sequences occurred across donors. An earlier analysis of fewer than 750 of the donors used high-throughput TCR beta sequencing to judge whether each TCR beta V gene segment behaved as functional or pseudogenic. Alongside the repertoire data, information on donor age, sex, ethnicity and CMV serostatus was compiled. A later genetic analysis took genome-wide SNP genotypes for about three fifths of the 666 donors and used that subset as a discovery cohort. Every discovery cohort repertoire had been produced on one sequencing platform. HLA typing included class I and class II loci at four-digit resolution. Typing coverage differed by locus: A, B, C, DRB1 and DQB1 were typed in about 629-640 donors, DQA1 in 500 to 550, DPA1 in some 570, and DPB1 in approximately 450. Several DR-DQ haplotypes were treated as single units for association and clustering because of strong linkage in the cohort. Among roughly 370 genotyped donors of the cohort, an average of 235,054 unique TCR beta nucleotide sequences were sequenced per donor, roughly 20% of them non-productive. Study-wide findings and limitations: According to the authors, the approach could potentially be generalized to other disease states and immunological phenotypes. An earlier analysis of approximately 500 of the donors showed that most TCR beta V segments appeared in productive rearrangements either about 87% or about 30% of the time, which broadly matched IMGT annotations. Some IMGT-functional V segments, including TRBV6-2 and TRBV6-3, could not be distinguished by the 87-base-pair reads and were therefore excluded. In vitro tests confirmed that a few of the cytomegalovirus-associated TCR beta chains recognize cytomegalovirus antigens. The presence/absence analyses assumed that sequencing depth was roughly uniform across donors, and that assumption may not be true. A later analysis reported that several top co-occurrence clusters appeared linked to parvovirus B19, influenza, CMV and Epstein-Barr virus. In a later analysis, about 17,000 TCR beta sequences were associated with specific HLA alleles at a false discovery rate of 0.05. While some public TCRs were present in many individuals, most TCR sequences turned up only very rarely across donors. A further reported finding was that TCR beta sequences accurately predicted the HLA-A and HLA-B alleles for most subjects in the first cohort. The cohort was sequenced for TCR beta chains only, and without alpha or paired-chain data the features that could be detected were limited. In the study, 150 to 200 TCR beta chains were listed as associated with cytomegalovirus. Immune exposure information for the cohort was limited to CMV serostatus. Assigning TCR associations to individual alleles was difficult when HLA alleles, especially DR and DQ, strongly co-occurred. In a later analysis, TCR association rates were found to vary across HLA loci, with the most associated TCRs seen for DRB1 alleles and the fewest for HLA-C alleles. In a later genetic analysis, fewer N-insertions in productive TCRs were reported among donors in an Asian-associated ancestry cluster than the approximately 630-donor mean. A later analysis found that most CMV-associated TCR beta chains appeared HLA-restricted, with HLA associations seemingly driven largely by CMV exposure. In a later analysis, HLA-associated TCR beta chains were found to be more clonally expanded and to have lower generation probabilities than equally common non-associated chains. Because counts were too low, seventeen rarely observed V segments, including chromosome 9 orphons, were left out of the earlier analysis of over 550 of the donors. In both the original and validation cohorts, the classifier was reported to diagnose cytomegalovirus status with high specificity and sensitivity. HLA typing was unavailable for some donors at each locus, so association tests used only the typed subset. V-gene and J-gene trimming of TCR beta chains was associated with a missense DCLRE1C variant in a later genetic analysis, and the association was replicated in an independent cohort. Linkage disequilibrium might explain the correlated functional status among segregating V segments, but an unknown experimental factor could not be excluded. The sequencing pipeline was judged likely to have produced a cluster of highly shared sequence variants as a technical artifact.

From the germline V gene, CDR1 is MGHRA and CDR2 is YSYEKL. Counted from cysteine to phenylalanine, this CDR3 has 15 amino acids. Only the CDR3 portion is preserved as DNA: 45 bases, with reading frame beginning at the first base. Clipping removes 4 bases from V and 5 bases from J, with 6 as the unmatched junction base count. With respect to this clone: Its antigen is unknown. No qualities accompany the bases; no much larger clone lies one base away.

Library preparation employed the immunoSEQ multiplex PCR assay. For the multiplex PCR, a mixture combining 60 forward primers for TCR Vbeta segments and 13 reverse primers for TCR Jbeta segments was used. A multiplex PCR assay on genomic DNA amplified the CDR3 region of rearranged TCR beta genes. The amplified TCR beta libraries were sequenced on the Illumina HiSeq System as 87-base-pair reads. On the study's bioinformatics: Across the 600 to 700 repertoires, a later analysis counted 78 million or so unique TCR beta chains, some 11 million of which were shared by at least two donors. A nearest-neighbor algorithm error-corrected the raw reads and collapsed the reads into unique sequences, merging closely related sequences to remove PCR and sequencing errors. CDR3 sequences were aligned to IMGT reference sequences to assign V, D and J gene segments. For a sequence to be retained, at least a six-nucleotide match to both a V gene segment and a J gene segment was required. Rearrangements were called productive when the CDR3 lacked stop codons and stayed in frame with V and J; all others were non-productive. Following IMGT convention, CDR3 was defined as the stretch from the second conserved V-encoded cysteine up to the conserved J-encoded phenylalanine. Sequences without an unambiguous match to a single V gene segment were excluded from the earlier analysis of about 600 of the donors. An earlier analysis of several hundred of the donors called V segments functional above 56.7% productive rearrangements and segregating when the between-donor standard deviation exceeded 5%. A statistical classification framework was built to diagnose cytomegalovirus status from the catalog of TCR beta chain sequences. A later analysis assigned V and J genes by comparing TCR nucleotide sequences with IMGT/GENE-DB human TR gene sequences. Using the TCRdist pipeline, a later analysis assigned CDR3 sequences along with most-parsimonious VDJ recombination scenarios. In a later analysis, every TCR beta chain was defined by the combination of its CDR3 amino acid sequence and its V-gene family, and reads without a unique V-gene family were dropped. A later analysis removed 450 to 600 highly shared, low-generation-probability nucleotide sequences to deal with suspected cross-contamination and a sequencing artifact. In a later analysis, a clonal expansion index was calculated for each public chain from normalized within-repertoire ranks of inferred template counts. In a later analysis, generation probabilities were computed using a VDJ recombination model fitted to out-of-frame rearrangements, and the results were checked against IGoR. In a later analysis, hypergeometric tests were used to score TCR-TCR, TCR-HLA and TCR-CMV co-occurrence, with a repertoire-size bias correction applied to TCR pairs. A later analysis estimated false discovery rates by permuting HLA or CMV assignments 20 times. In a later analysis, co-occurring TCRs were grouped using DBSCAN, and TCRdist sequence similarity was added for clustering within HLA-allele-positive subsets. Co-occurrence clustering excluded repertoires with fewer than 30,000 or more than 120,000 public chains, plus five with anomalous nucleotide sharing. Entries here come from immuneACCESS through TCRdb and include only in-frame sequences with V and J called. Some clones fail to appear in such tables; in the studies checked, an unresolved V gene covers under half of the shortfall, and the cause of the remainder is unknown. That table supplies the V and J calls and clone size; D and trimming were determined from the DNA. This sample comprises 170,000 or so clones, 75% to 90% of them detected only once. The top ten clones comprise roughly 1.8% of the sample.

The cohort comprised around 690 healthy bone marrow donors. All cohort members were sampled while nominally healthy, although unrecorded immune exposures were likely present. The donor was CMV seronegative and was included in the group of around 320 seronegative cohort members. A peripheral blood sample was collected from each donor, and TCR beta sequencing was performed on peripheral blood mononuclear cells. Genomic DNA was extracted from the blood cell samples with the Qiagen DNeasy Blood Extraction Kit. The source is a young woman in good health and CMV-seronegative. The receptor chain draws on TRBV4-1 and TRBJ2-2, with 8 middle bases fitting TRBD2. Sequenced sample: PBMCs. The CDR3 reads CASSPGGAGTGELFF. The DNA reads as follows: TGCGCCAGCAGCCCCGGGGGGGCCGGGACCGGGGAGCTGTTTTTT.